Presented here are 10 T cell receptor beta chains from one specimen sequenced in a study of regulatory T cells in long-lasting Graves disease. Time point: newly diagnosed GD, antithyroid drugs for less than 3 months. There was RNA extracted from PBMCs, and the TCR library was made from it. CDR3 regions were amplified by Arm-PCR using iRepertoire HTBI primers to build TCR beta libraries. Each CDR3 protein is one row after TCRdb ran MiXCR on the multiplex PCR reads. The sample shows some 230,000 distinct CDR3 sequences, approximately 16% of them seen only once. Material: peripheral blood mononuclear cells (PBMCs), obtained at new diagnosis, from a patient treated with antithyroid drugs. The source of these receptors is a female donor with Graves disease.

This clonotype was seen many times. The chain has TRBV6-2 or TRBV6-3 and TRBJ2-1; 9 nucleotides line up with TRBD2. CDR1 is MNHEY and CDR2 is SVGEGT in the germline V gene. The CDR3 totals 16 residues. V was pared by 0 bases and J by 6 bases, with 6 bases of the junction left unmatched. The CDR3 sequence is CASSYSRVAGVNEQFF. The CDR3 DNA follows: TGTGCCAGCAGTTACTCGAGGGTAGCGGGGGTCAATGAGCAGTTCTTC.

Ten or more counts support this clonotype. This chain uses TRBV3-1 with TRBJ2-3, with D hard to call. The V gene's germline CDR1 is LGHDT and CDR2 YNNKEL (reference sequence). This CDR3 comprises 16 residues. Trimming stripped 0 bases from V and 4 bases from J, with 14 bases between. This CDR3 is CASSQDGRQRADTQYF. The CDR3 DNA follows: TGTGCCAGCAGCCAAGATGGCCGGCAAAGGGCAGATACGCAGTATTTT.

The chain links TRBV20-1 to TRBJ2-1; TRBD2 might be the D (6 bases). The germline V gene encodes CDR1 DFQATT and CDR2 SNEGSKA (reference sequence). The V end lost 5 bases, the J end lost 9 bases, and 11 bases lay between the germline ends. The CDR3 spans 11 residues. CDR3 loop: CSARLDGEQFF. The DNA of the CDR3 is TGCAGTGCTCGACTAGATGGTGAGCAGTTCTTC.

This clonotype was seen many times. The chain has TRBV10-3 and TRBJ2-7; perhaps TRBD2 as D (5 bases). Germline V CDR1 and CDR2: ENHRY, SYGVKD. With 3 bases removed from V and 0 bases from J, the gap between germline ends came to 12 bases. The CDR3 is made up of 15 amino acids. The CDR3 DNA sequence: TGTGCCATCAGTGAAGCAGCGGCCAACTCCTACGAGCAGTACTTC. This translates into CAISEAAANSYEQYF.

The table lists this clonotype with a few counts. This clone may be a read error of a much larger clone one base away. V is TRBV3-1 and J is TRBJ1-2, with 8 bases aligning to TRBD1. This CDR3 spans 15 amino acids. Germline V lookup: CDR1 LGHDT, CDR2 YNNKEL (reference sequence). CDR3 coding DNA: TGTGCCAGCAGCCAAGGCCGGACAGGGTACTATGGCTGCACCTTC. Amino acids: CASSQGRTGYYGCTF.

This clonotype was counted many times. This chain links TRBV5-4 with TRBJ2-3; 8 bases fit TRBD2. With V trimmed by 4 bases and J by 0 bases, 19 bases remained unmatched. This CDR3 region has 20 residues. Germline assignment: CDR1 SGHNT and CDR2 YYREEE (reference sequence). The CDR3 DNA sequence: TGTGCCAGCAGCCCAACCCCCCCCGGGACTAGATCGGCTAGCACAGATACGCAGTATTTT. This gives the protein CASSPTPPGTRSASTDTQYF. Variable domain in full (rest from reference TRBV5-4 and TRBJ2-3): ETGVTQSPTHLIKTRGQQVTLRCSSQSGHNTVSWYQQALGQGPQFIFQYYREEENGRGNFPPRFSGLQFPNYSSELNVNALELDDSALYLCASSPTPPGTRSASTDTQYFGPGTRLTVL.

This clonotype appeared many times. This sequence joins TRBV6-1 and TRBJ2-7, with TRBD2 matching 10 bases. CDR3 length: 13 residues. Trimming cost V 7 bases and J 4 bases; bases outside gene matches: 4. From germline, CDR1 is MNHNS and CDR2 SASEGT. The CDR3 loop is CASTGLAEYEQYF. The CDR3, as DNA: TGTGCCAGCACCGGACTAGCGGAGTACGAGCAGTACTTC.

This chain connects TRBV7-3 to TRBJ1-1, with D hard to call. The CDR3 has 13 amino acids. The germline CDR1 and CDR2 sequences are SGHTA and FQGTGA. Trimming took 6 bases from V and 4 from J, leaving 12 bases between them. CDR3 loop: CASRLKMTTEAFF. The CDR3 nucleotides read TGTGCCAGCAGACTTAAGATGACCACTGAAGCTTTCTTT.

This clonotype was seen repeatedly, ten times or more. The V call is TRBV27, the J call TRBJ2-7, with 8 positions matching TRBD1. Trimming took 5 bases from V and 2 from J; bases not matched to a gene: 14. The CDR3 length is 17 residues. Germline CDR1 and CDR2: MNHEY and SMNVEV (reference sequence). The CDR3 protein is CASSPTRLTGATYEQYF. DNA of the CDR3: TGTGCCAGCAGTCCCACCCGGTTGACAGGGGCAACCTACGAGCAGTACTTC.

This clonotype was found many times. CDR3 bases: TGTGCCAGCAGTTTCGCTAGCGGGAGCGAGCAGTACTTC. This gives the protein CASSFASGSEQYF. The chain combines TRBV12-3 or TRBV12-4 with TRBJ2-7, with 10 bases identical to TRBD2. The V and J ends lost 3 bases and 6 bases, in that order; junction bases with no gene match: 2. The CDR3 has 13 residues.